A single TCR beta chain is shown here with its context. This CDR3 contains 14 residues. Per germline, CDR1 GTSNPN and CDR2 SVGIG (reference sequence). V was clipped by 6 bases and J by 4 bases, with 18 bases between them. The entry originates in a study of blood T cell repertoires in COVID-19. Study as a whole: Collection of acute and convalescent COVID-19 samples took place in the United States, Italy and Spain.

Study processing details: Estimation of nucleated cell counts relied on the amplification of reference gene primers. The repertoire was sequenced with immunoSEQ multiplex PCR; TCRdb's copy has only in-frame clones and lacks some. The V and J calls and the clone size are those of that table, but D and trimming were determined from the DNA. The sample lists over 150,000 clones, roughly 87% occurring once. Clinical history as reported by participants underpinned cohort assignment. The rearrangement joins TRBV30 to TRBJ1-2; D is unclear. The sequenced sample was PBMCs or T cells enriched from blood (not recorded which). This receptor was identified in a woman in her 30s who had recovered from COVID-19. CDR3 nucleotide sequence: TGTGCCTGCACCCCCCCAGCGAAAACCTATGGCTACACCTTC. Encoded protein: CACTPPAKTYGYTF.